These T cell receptor beta chains were read from a single sample in a study of T cell responses to AZD1222 COVID-19 vaccine. Sequenced by immunoSEQ multiplex PCR; TCRdb stores in-frame clones only, minus some. The sample shows 70,000 to 95,000 clones, 75% to 95% of them seen only once. The sequencing used peripheral blood, collected 28 days after the second AZD1222 dose. These receptors all come from an adult who received the AZD1222 COVID-19 vaccine. Both conserved end residues are part of each CDR3. A D gene is named only where the DNA matches it firmly. Clone sizes are given selectively: once, few, many, or a class where the clone is expanded.

J | V | D | size | CDR3 | DNA
TRBJ2-4 | TRBV28 | TRBD1 | NA | CASSLYRGAKNIQYF | TGTGCCAGCAGTCTTTACAGGGGTGCCAAAAACATTCAGTACTTC
TRBJ2-3 | TRBV28 | NA | NA | CASIGADTQYF | TGTGCCAGCATTGGGGCAGATACGCAGTATTTT
TRBJ2-2 | TRBV7-7 | TRBD1 | NA | CASTPGGPGELFF | TGTGCTAGCACCCCAGGGGGACCCGGGGAGCTGTTTTTT
TRBJ2-3 | TRBV29-1 | NA | medium-sized | CSVEDPLAMPTQYF | TGCAGCGTTGAAGATCCCCTAGCGATGCCTACGCAGTATTTT
TRBJ2-3 | TRBV27 | TRBD2 | NA | CASSPIAGADTQYF | TGTGCCAGCAGTCCTATAGCGGGAGCCGATACGCAGTATTTT
TRBJ2-7 | TRBV6-2/TRBV6-3 | TRBD2 | NA | CASSYERTSVDEQYF | TGTGCCAGCAGTTACGAAAGGACTAGTGTCGACGAGCAGTACTTC
TRBJ2-1 | TRBV6-5 | TRBD1 | medium-sized | CASSSGQGSYNEQFF | TGTGCCAGCAGTTCGGGACAGGGCTCCTACAATGAGCAGTTCTTC
TRBJ2-7 | TRBV7-2 | TRBD2 | once | CASTPATSGRYEQYF | TGTGCCAGCACCCCCGCGACTAGCGGGAGATACGAGCAGTACTTC
TRBJ2-5 | TRBV7-9 | NA | NA | CASSYGGEETQYF | TGTGCCAGCAGCTATGGGGGAGAAGAGACCCAGTACTTC
TRBJ1-2 | TRBV20-1 | NA | NA | CSARQGYGYTF | TGCAGTGCAAGGCAGGGCTATGGCTACACCTTC
TRBJ1-2 | TRBV4-2 | TRBD1 | NA | CASSRTGGAYGYTF | TGTGCCAGCAGTCGGACAGGGGGCGCCTATGGCTACACCTTC
TRBJ2-7 | TRBV19 | NA | NA | CASIGIYPYEQYF | TGTGCCAGTATAGGGATTTATCCCTACGAGCAGTACTTC
TRBJ2-1 | TRBV7-8 | TRBD2 | NA | CASSFSGSQYNEQFF | TGTGCCAGCAGCTTTAGCGGGAGTCAGTACAATGAGCAGTTCTTC
TRBJ2-2 | TRBV5-1 | TRBD1 | NA | CASSLSGTGTGELFF | TGCGCCAGCAGCCTGTCCGGGACAGGGACCGGGGAGCTGTTTTTT
TRBJ1-2 | TRBV10-3 | NA | NA | CAISERAAPSGYTF | TGTGCCATCAGTGAACGCGCAGCCCCCAGCGGCTACACCTTC
TRBJ2-5 | TRBV11-2 | NA | NA | CASRRTREETQYF | TGTGCCAGCAGACGGACCCGGGAAGAGACCCAGTACTTC
TRBJ1-2 | TRBV4-1 | NA | once | CASSQADLNYGYTF | TGCGCCAGCAGCCAAGCGGACTTGAACTATGGCTACACCTTC
TRBJ1-5 | TRBV15 | NA | NA | CATSSNNQPQHF | TGTGCCACCAGCTCAAACAATCAGCCCCAGCATTTT
TRBJ2-1 | TRBV6-5 | TRBD1 | NA | CASSYGTGRNEQFF | TGTGCCAGCAGTTACGGGACAGGACGCAATGAGCAGTTCTTC
TRBJ2-7 | TRBV7-8 | NA | NA | CASSPGVSYEQYF | TGTGCCAGCAGCCCCGGAGTGTCCTACGAGCAGTACTTC